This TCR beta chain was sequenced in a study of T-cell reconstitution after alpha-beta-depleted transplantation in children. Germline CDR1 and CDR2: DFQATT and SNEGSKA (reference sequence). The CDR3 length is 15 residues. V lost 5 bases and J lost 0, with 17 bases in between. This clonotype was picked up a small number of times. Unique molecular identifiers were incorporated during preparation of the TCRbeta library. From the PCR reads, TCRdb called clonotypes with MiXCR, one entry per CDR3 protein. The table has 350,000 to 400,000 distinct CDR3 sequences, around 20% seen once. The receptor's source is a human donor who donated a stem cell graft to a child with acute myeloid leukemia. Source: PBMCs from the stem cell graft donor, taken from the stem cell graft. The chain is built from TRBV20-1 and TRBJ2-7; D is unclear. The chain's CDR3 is CSAETDPFYSYEQYF. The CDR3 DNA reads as TGCAGTGCTGAGACGGACCCTTTTTACTCCTACGAGCAGTACTTC.